This TCR beta chain was retrieved from a study of blood T cell repertoires in COVID-19 (dated by TCRdb to the early 2020s). About the investigation overall: Samples from collaborators originated in the United States, Italy and Spain and spanned both the acute and convalescent phases of COVID-19. The prospective study material was composed of cDNA or gDNA derived from T cells, B-cell-depleted T cells, or PBMCs. The dataset comprised deeply sampled blood TCRbeta repertoires from subjects exposed to, actively infected with, or recovered from COVID-19. The repertoires were released in a freely available public database meant as a resource for research on the immune response to SARS-CoV-2. Samples were obtained from the ongoing ImmuneRACE study (first 160 participants) and from some 1,200 subjects provided by 6 global collaborators. The sample metadata nearly always contained a de-identified subject ID, COVID-19 status, age in years and sex. Where HLA class I and class II types were available, the types were taken from metadata supplied by the sample provider, not from assay-based typing. The research as a whole found: The amount of clinical and demographic metadata varied by source and participant and was provided uncurated.

Whole blood was collected in K2EDTA tubes by collaborating institutions according to the institutions' own protocols. For TCRbeta analysis, collaborators shipped samples in one of three forms: frozen whole blood, isolated PBMCs, or DNA extracted from either of those sample types. The immunoSEQ Assay, a bias-controlled multiplex PCR, was used to amplify TCRbeta CDR3 regions from genomic DNA. For the original study's pipeline: Nucleated cell counts per sample were estimated from amplification of reference gene primers within the assay. Sequence reads were collapsed and filtered to measure the absolute abundance of every unique TCRbeta CDR3 rearrangement. Productive Simpson clonality was computed per sample as the square root of Simpson's diversity index over productive rearrangements. As stored in TCRdb, this immuneACCESS dataset retains in-frame rearrangements with V and J assigned. A fraction of the clones does not appear; measured against another copy, unresolved V genes explain less than half of the discrepancy, and the remainder lacks a known reason. The V and J calls and clone size were taken over from that table, and D and trimming were inferred from the DNA. Recorded for this sample are roughly 35,000 clones; about 93% of them occurred a single time. The ten most abundant clones make up roughly 5.2% of the sample.

Deletion took 6 bases off V and 7 bases off J, with a span of 16 bases between the germline ends. From its cysteine to its phenylalanine, the CDR3 spans 15 amino acids. CDR3 DNA only is kept here, 45 bases in frame from base 1. The germline V gene provides CDR1 MNHEY and CDR2 SVGAGI. This clone was seen a single time. Its antigen has not been determined. No much larger clone exists at a distance of one base, and base qualities are not known. This receptor was identified in a human donor in a cohort sampled during active COVID-19. The sequencing input was peripheral blood. The sequence is built from TRBV6-5 and TRBJ1-6, with a tentative D gene TRBD1 over 5 matching bases. The CDR3 region has the sequence CASSHKGVPNSPLHF. The sequenced DNA is TGTGCCAGCAGCCACAAAGGGGTACCCAATTCACCCCTCCACTTT.